This note documents a single T cell receptor (beta chain) sequence. The protocol was immunoSEQ multiplex PCR, while the TCRdb copy is restricted to in-frame clones and leaves out a portion. Of 25,000 to 35,000 clones listed, 85% to 95% are singletons. The CDR3 extends over 15 amino acids. V was trimmed by 4 bases and J by 4 bases, leaving 16 bases between them. Germline assignment: CDR1 KGHSH and CDR2 LQKENI. The entry originates in a study of blood T cell repertoires in COVID-19. This clonotype was sampled from a woman in her sixties or seventies with COVID-19, enrolled during active disease. The sample consisted of peripheral blood. The rearrangement joins TRBV18 to TRBJ1-1, with D maybe TRBD1 (5 bases). The CDR3 sequence: CASSLGQTLVTEAFF. CDR3 in DNA: TGTGCCAGCTCACTTGGACAAACCCTGGTCACTGAAGCTTTCTTT.